The clone carrying this T cell receptor (beta chain) came up a few times. This sample is part of a study of beta chain features in type 1 diabetes. Expressed TCRB transcripts were sequenced because the entire RNA isolate underwent reverse transcription. Produced via immunoSEQ multiplex PCR; TCRdb's table is partial and in-frame only. The profile shows approximately 330,000 clones, about 10% of them singletons. The CDR3 runs to 16 residues. CDR1 is LGHNA, CDR2 YNFKEQ, per germline. J lost 1 base, V lost 0 bases, and 4 bases had no gene match. The genes are TRBV4-2 and TRBJ2-5; 8 nucleotides line up with TRBD2. Sequencing was done on a sample of naive CD4+ T cells from blood. This sequence originates from a woman aged 30 to 39 in good health. CDR3 in amino acids: CASSQEKRGIQETQYF. The CDR3 DNA reads TGTGCCAGCAGCCAAGAAAAGCGGGGGATCCAAGAGACCCAGTACTTC.